The present entry profiles one TCR beta chain with its context. The antigen is undetermined. Analyses pooled second doses at about 4 or about 12 weeks. Some clones are missing from TCRdb's copy, which holds only in-frame ones; the method was immunoSEQ multiplex PCR. The repertoire holds around 120,000 clones, with about 79% as singletons. V shed 7 bases and J shed 0 bases, with 21 bases lying between them. CDR1 MNHEY and CDR2 SMNVEV come from the germline V gene (reference sequence). CDR3 size: 17 residues. The sample comes from a study of T cell responses to AZD1222 COVID-19 vaccine. The study, taken as a whole, reports: Most donors were white British, females outnumbered males, and clonal diversity was possibly underestimated. Just 5 to 7 AZD1222 recipients tested seropositive at baseline. Repertoire sampling was restricted to post-peak T cell response timepoints.

This chain joins TRBV27 and TRBJ2-5; D remains ambiguous. The sequencing used peripheral blood, collected 28 days after the second AZD1222 dose. The sequence was collected from an adult who received the AZD1222 COVID-19 vaccine. CDR3: CASNAAGSAAYQETQYF. The CDR3 nucleotides are TGTGCCAGCAACGCCGCCGGGTCCGCCGCGTACCAAGAGACCCAGTACTTC.